This T cell receptor beta chain was profiled in a study of regulatory T cells in long-lasting Graves disease. Trimming removed 2 bases from V and 3 bases from J; junction bases left unmatched: 7. Germline loops: CDR1 LNHNV, CDR2 YYDKDF (reference sequence). The CDR3 covers 16 residues. Time point meaning: newly diagnosed GD, antithyroid drugs for less than 3 months. The TCR library was prepared using RNA isolated from PBMCs. Researchers made TCR beta libraries by using iRepertoire HTBI primers and running Arm-PCR on CDR3 regions. TCRdb reprocessed the multiplex PCR reads with MiXCR, giving one entry per CDR3 protein. The repertoire consists of around 320,000 distinct CDR3 sequences, with 16% occurring once and the leading ten covering about 27%. These data were also reused for a study on T cells in Graves' hyperthyroidism and ophthalmopathy.

The material sequenced was peripheral blood mononuclear cells (PBMCs), taken at new diagnosis, from a patient treated with antithyroid drugs. The sequence came from a man in his forties with Graves disease. The chain recombines TRBV15 with TRBJ1-5, with TRBD1 matching over 7 bases. Here the CDR3 DNA reads TGTGCCACCAGCAGAACCTCGGACAGGCCCAATCAGCCCCAGCATTTT. The encoded protein is CATSRTSDRPNQPQHF. Full variable domain (outside the CDR3, taken from reference TRBV15 and TRBJ1-5): DAMVIQNPRYQVTQFGKPVTLSCSQTLNHNVMYWYQQKSSQAPKLLFHYYDKDFNNEADTPDNFQSRRPNTSFCFLDIRSPGLGDTAMYLCATSRTSDRPNQPQHFGDGTRLSIL.